The 23 T cell receptor beta chains in this list originate from one sample, sequenced in a study of blood T cell repertoires in COVID-19. Here immunoSEQ multiplex PCR was the method, and the copy in TCRdb shows in-frame clones only, minus some. The table lists about 250,000 clones, about 87% of them singletons. Input material: peripheral blood. The receptors originated from a woman in her 30s with COVID-19, enrolled during active disease.

The chain couples TRBV5-5 to TRBJ2-3; 10 nucleotides align to TRBD1. The CDR3 consists of 16 residues. Germline V gene sequence: CDR1 SGHKS, CDR2 YYEKEE (reference sequence). V was clipped by 7 bases and J by 8 bases; unmatched bases: 16. CDR3 coding DNA: TGTGCCAGCTCCGTCGGGGGACAGGGGAGGGAAGCTACGCAGTATTTT. As protein: CASSVGGQGREATQYF.

This sequence joins TRBV3-1 (or the pseudogene TRBV3-2) and TRBJ2-1, with 11 positions matching TRBD2. CDR1 is LGHDT, CDR2 YNNKEL, per germline (reference sequence). There are 15 residues in the CDR3. J lost 8 bases, V lost 4 bases, and 7 bases had no gene match. CDR3 bases: TGTGCCAGCAGCCGCGGGGGACTAGCGGTCCATGAGCAGTTCTTC. This sequence encodes CASSRGGLAVHEQFF.

The genes are TRBV28 and TRBJ2-3, with TRBD2 identical over 10 bases. CDR3 length: 16 residues. The V gene end was trimmed by 4 bases and the J gene end by 5 bases; junction bases not matched to a gene: 9. The germline V gene has CDR1 MDHEN and CDR2 SYDVKM. CDR3 amino acids: CASSSYLRLAGDTQYF. CDR3 nucleotide sequence: TGTGCCAGCAGTTCCTACCTTCGACTAGCGGGAGATACGCAGTATTTT.

This clone was counted between two and nine times. The chain joins TRBV5-4 to TRBJ1-1; maybe TRBD1 (6 bases). V lost 4 bases to trimming and J lost 5 bases, with 18 bases between them. Per germline, CDR1 SGHNT and CDR2 YYREEE (reference sequence). The CDR3 consists of 15 residues. This CDR3 is CASSPEAGARTEAFF. CDR3 nucleotide sequence: TGTGCCAGCAGCCCAGAAGCGGGGGCCCGGACTGAAGCTTTCTTT.

This chain links TRBV2 with TRBJ2-5, with 7 bases that match TRBD1. With V trimmed by 2 bases and J by 6 bases, 24 bases remained unmatched. The CDR3 totals 20 residues. Per the germline V gene, CDR1 is SNHLY and CDR2 is FYNNEI. The CDR3 sequence is CASSETTTPTPRQGLKTQYF. The CDR3 nucleotides are TGTGCCAGCAGTGAAACAACCACTCCCACCCCCCGACAGGGTCTGAAGACCCAGTACTTC.

The chain combines TRBV7-6 with TRBJ1-1; D possibly corresponds to TRBD1 (5 bases). The CDR3 covers 13 residues. Trimming took 2 bases from V and 5 from J, leaving 9 bases between them. The germline V gene encodes CDR1 SGHVS and CDR2 FNYEAQ. Here the CDR3 reads CASSLRRGTEAFF. CDR3 DNA: TGTGCCAGCAGCTTAAGGAGGGGAACTGAAGCTTTCTTT.

The CDR3 loop is CASSLGLNQPQHF. The DNA for the CDR3 is TGTGCCAGCAGCTTGGGCCTCAATCAGCCCCAGCATTTT. The V call is TRBV7-2, the J call TRBJ1-5; D gene ambiguous. CDR3 size: 13 residues. Germline CDR1 is SGHTA and CDR2 is FQGNSA. Trimming shortened V by 3 bases and J by 3 bases, and 6 bases separated the two germline ends.

With respect to this clone: This same CDR3 is encoded by further DNA sequences in the sample. This rearrangement joins TRBV11-3 to TRBJ2-1, with D unresolved. With 0 bases removed from V and 7 bases from J, the gap between germline ends came to 4 bases. The length of the CDR3 is 12 residues. Looked up from germline, CDR1 is SGHNT and CDR2 is YENEEA. As DNA, the CDR3 is TGTGCCAGCAGCTTAGACTCGAATGAGCAGTTCTTC. Protein: CASSLDSNEQFF. The variable domain in full, completed from reference TRBV11-3 and TRBJ2-1, reads EAGVVQSPRYKIIEKKQPVAFWCNPISGHNTLYWYLQNLGQGPELLIRYENEEAVDDSQLPKDRFSAERLKGVDSTLKIQPAELGDSAVYLCASSLDSNEQFFGPGTRLTVL.

The chain employs TRBV27 and TRBJ2-7; TRBD2 agrees at 7 bases. Germline V CDR1 and CDR2: MNHEY, SMNVEV (reference sequence). The junction had 11 bases not matched to a gene; V was cut back by 8 bases and J by 4 bases. The CDR3 consists of 14 residues. CDR3 sequence reads: CASGLLGGGYEQYF. For the CDR3, the DNA is TGTGCCAGCGGACTCCTGGGGGGGGGATACGAGCAGTACTTC.

The chain links TRBV27 to TRBJ1-1; D perhaps matches TRBD1 (5 bases). Germline CDR1 reads MNHEY; CDR2 reads SMNVEV (reference sequence). The CDR3 sequence is 14 residues long. Trimming took off 2 bases at V and 1 base at J, with 8 bases between the two ends. The CDR3 coding sequence is TGTGCCAGCAGTTTAGGGGGAGGGAACACTGAAGCTTTCTTT. Protein: CASSLGGGNTEAFF.

The rearrangement joins TRBV5-1 to TRBJ2-3; TRBD1 aligns across 8 bases. This CDR3 contains 16 residues. V trimming: 2 bases; J trimming: 0 bases; junction bases outside the gene matches: 5. Germline lookup yields CDR1 SGHRS and CDR2 YFSETQ. The CDR3 loop reads CASSLGQGASTDTQYF. CDR3 nucleotide sequence: TGCGCCAGCAGCTTAGGACAGGGAGCTAGCACAGATACGCAGTATTTT.

The chain links TRBV7-2 to TRBJ1-2, with no clear D. V lost 5 bases and J 7 bases, leaving 11 bases between the germline ends. CDR1 is SGHTA, CDR2 FQGNSA, per germline. The CDR3 length is 12 residues. The CDR3: CASSAQQFGYTF. The CDR3 nucleotides read TGTGCCAGCAGCGCCCAACAGTTTGGCTACACCTTC.

J is TRBJ2-2 and V is TRBV27; the match to TRBD1 covers 12 bases. V trimming: 7 bases; J trimming: 6 bases; junction bases outside the gene matches: 6. Germline lookup yields CDR1 MNHEY and CDR2 SMNVEV (reference sequence). This CDR3 has 15 amino acids. The CDR3 DNA sequence: TGTGCCAGCAACTCCGGGACAGGGGGCCCCGGGGAGCTGTTTTTT. Translation: CASNSGTGGPGELFF.

This chain links TRBV27 with TRBJ1-2; 9 nucleotides line up with TRBD1. Trimming removed 2 bases from V and 6 bases from J; junction bases left unmatched: 4. Germline CDR1 is MNHEY and CDR2 is SMNVEV (reference sequence). This CDR3 region has 14 residues. CDR3 DNA sequence: TGTGCCAGCAGTTTAAAGGGACAGGGTCATGGCTACACCTTC. The encoded protein is CASSLKGQGHGYTF.

The genes are TRBV3-1 (or the pseudogene TRBV3-2) and TRBJ1-5, with no clear D. From germline, CDR1 is LGHDT and CDR2 YNNKEL (reference sequence). The CDR3 has 15 residues. Trimming cost V 4 bases and J 7 bases, with 17 bases left between them. The CDR3 DNA sequence: TGTGCCAGCAGCCCCGAAGAGTTTATGGGCCAGCCCCAGCATTTT. Amino acid sequence: CASSPEEFMGQPQHF.

The J gene is TRBJ2-5, the V gene TRBV6-4; the match to TRBD2 covers 10 bases. V lost 4 bases, J lost 1 base, and 3 bases stayed unmatched. The germline CDR1 and CDR2 sequences are MRHNA and SNTAGT. CDR3 length equals 15 residues. In DNA form, the CDR3 reads TGTGCCAGCAGTGTCACTAGCGGGACCCAAGAGACCCAGTACTTC. This codes for CASSVTSGTQETQYF.

The gene calls are TRBV4-3 and TRBJ1-4; no clear D. Trimming cost V 1 base and J 0 bases, with 12 bases left between them. CDR3 length: 17 residues. Germline lookup yields CDR1 LGHNA and CDR2 YSLEER. The CDR3 reads CASSQGSFRPTNEKLFF. The CDR3 DNA sequence: TGCGCCAGCAGCCAAGGATCCTTCAGGCCAACTAATGAAAAACTGTTTTTT.

CDR3 loop: CASSAGQGANTEAFF. The CDR3 nucleotides are TGTGCCAGCAGTGCCGGACAGGGGGCAAACACTGAAGCTTTCTTT. This rearrangement joins TRBV27 to TRBJ1-1; 11 positions agree with TRBD1. After removal of 5 bases from V and 2 bases from J, the junction contained 4 bases not matched to a gene. Germline lookup yields CDR1 MNHEY and CDR2 SMNVEV (reference sequence). The CDR3 is 15 amino acids.

The chain recombines TRBV12-2 with TRBJ1-2. TRBV12-2 is described as a pseudogene. The CDR3 consists of 16 residues. The CDR3 reads CASRFSGGPPNYGYTF. The DNA of the CDR3 is TGTGCAAGTCGCTTTTCGGGTGGCCCTCCCAACTATGGCTACACCTTC.

The chain uses TRBV19 and TRBJ2-7; 8 bases line up with TRBD1. Trimming at V came to 6 bases and at J to 3 bases, leaving 16 bases not matched to a gene. The CDR3 is 17 amino acids. Germline V gives CDR1 LNHDA, CDR2 SQIVND (reference sequence). The CDR3 DNA is TGTGCCAGTAGACGGGACAGGTCCTATCCACGAAACTACGAGCAGTACGTC. The encoded protein is CASRRDRSYPRNYEQYV.

This sequence joins TRBV11-3 and TRBJ2-5, with 8 bases identical to TRBD1. V shed 3 bases and J 4 bases; nucleotides not matched to a gene: 4. Germline CDR1 reads SGHNT; CDR2 reads YENEEA. The CDR3 extends over 14 amino acids. The CDR3 DNA reads TGTGCCAGCAGCTTCGGACAGGGCGGAGAGACCCAGTACTTC. Translation: CASSFGQGGETQYF.

The V gene is TRBV7-2, the J gene TRBJ2-5; 7 bases agree with TRBD1. The V and J ends lost 1 base and 5 bases, in that order; junction bases with no gene match: 1. This CDR3 spans 13 amino acids. The germline V gene has CDR1 SGHTA and CDR2 FQGNSA. This chain's CDR3 is CASSLEGAETQYF. As DNA, the CDR3 is TGTGCCAGCAGCTTAGAGGGGGCGGAGACCCAGTACTTC.

This clone was seen a few times. The chain links TRBV2 to TRBJ2-2; 8 bases match TRBD1. CDR1 and CDR2 from the germline V gene are SNHLY and FYNNEI. The CDR3 is 14 amino acids. After removal of 5 bases from V and 4 bases from J, the junction contained 3 bases not matched to a gene. The CDR3: CASSQGASTGELFF. CDR3 nucleotides: TGTGCCAGCAGTCAGGGGGCAAGCACCGGGGAGCTGTTTTTT.